The TCR beta chain described here comes from a study of T cell responses to AZD1222 COVID-19 vaccine. Study-level points and caveats: Among the donors, most were white British and more were female, and clonal diversity was possibly underestimated. Repertoires in all cases were sampled only once the peak T cell response had passed.

To note about this clone: No antigen is known for it.

Some clones are missing from TCRdb's copy, which holds only in-frame ones; the method was immunoSEQ multiplex PCR. The sample records 110,000 to 150,000 clones, 88% being singletons. This TCR was sampled from an adult who received the AZD1222 COVID-19 vaccine. The material sequenced was peripheral blood, taken 28 days after the second AZD1222 dose.

CDR3 sequence: CASSPPAGGNEQFF. CDR3 sequence (DNA): TGTGCCAGCTCACCACCGGCGGGAGGAAATGAGCAGTTCTTC. The chain carries TRBV18 and TRBJ2-1; TRBD2 matches at 8 bases. Germline assignment: CDR1 KGHSH and CDR2 LQKENI. The length of the CDR3 is 14 residues. V gave up 0 bases and J gave up 7 bases; unmatched junction bases: 2.